Listed here are 11 T cell receptor beta chains from one sample, sequenced in a study of cytomegalovirus exposure and HLA in healthy donors. This PCR relied on a set of 60 Vbeta primers and 13 Jbeta primers. The assay was immunoSEQ multiplex PCR, and TCRdb's table has in-frame clones only and misses some. This sample carries about 100,000 clones, about three quarters of them seen once, and the ten largest clones take 7% to 9%. Specimen: PBMCs. These receptors all stem from a man aged 35-49 years in good health and CMV-seropositive.

This clone qualifies as medium-sized. V and J are TRBV18 and TRBJ2-1; TRBD2 is a possible D gene (6 bases). The CDR3 loop spans 16 amino acids. V lost 2 bases and J lost 9, with 20 bases in between. From germline, CDR1 is KGHSH and CDR2 LQKENI. CDR3 loop: CASSPSPSGGGIEQFF. The CDR3 DNA is TGTGCCAGCTCACCAAGTCCCTCCGGGGGAGGAATTGAGCAGTTCTTC.

The chain combines TRBV5-1 with TRBJ2-7, with 7 bases aligning to TRBD1. The CDR3 is 14 residues long. V gave up 0 bases and J gave up 4 bases; unmatched junction bases: 4. Germline V gives CDR1 SGHRS, CDR2 YFSETQ. The CDR3 loop reads CASSLEGARYEQYF. CDR3 in DNA: TGCGCCAGCAGCTTGGAGGGGGCGCGTTACGAGCAGTACTTC. Complete variable domain (other parts from reference TRBV5-1 and TRBJ2-7): KAGVTQTPRYLIKTRGQQVTLSCSPISGHRSVSWYQQTPGQGLQFLFEYFSETQRNKGNFPGRFSGRQFSNSRSEMNVSTLELGDSALYLCASSLEGARYEQYFGPGTRLTVT.

The CDR3 DNA reads TGTGCCAGCAGCCCACCTTCCGGGACAGGGGTGTACGAGCAGTACTTC. It codes for CASSPPSGTGVYEQYF. The chain carries TRBV9 and TRBJ2-7; TRBD1 agrees at 10 bases. The CDR3 extends over 16 amino acids. Germline V CDR1 and CDR2: SGDLS, YYNGEE. J gave up 4 bases and V 4 bases, and 11 bases lay outside the gene matches.

V and J are TRBV29-1 and TRBJ2-5; 11 nucleotides agree with TRBD2. Germline V CDR1 and CDR2: SQVTM, ANQGSEA. The V segment lost 6 bases and the J segment 4 bases; nucleotides outside the gene matches: 13. CDR3 length equals 16 residues. CDR3: CSVGDSLLAGAETQYF. CDR3 DNA: TGCAGCGTGGGAGATTCCTTACTAGCGGGAGCAGAGACCCAGTACTTC.

The chain combines TRBV28 with TRBJ2-1; 12 bases map to TRBD2. The CDR3 runs 13 residues. After removal of 8 bases from V and 9 bases from J, the junction contained 5 bases not matched to a gene. CDR1 is MDHEN and CDR2 is SYDVKM in the germline V gene. CDR3 in DNA: TGTGCCAGCCACGGACTAGCGGGAATTGAGCAGTTCTTC. As protein: CASHGLAGIEQFF.

This chain joins TRBV29-1 and TRBJ2-1, with D tentatively TRBD1 (6 bases). The germline gives CDR1 SQVTM, CDR2 ANQGSEA. V was trimmed by 3 bases and J by 8 bases, leaving 20 bases between them. The CDR3 consists of 15 residues. CDR3 coding DNA: TGCAGCGTTGACAGGCCCGAGGGGGTTGTCGATGAGCAGTTCTTC. Translated, it gives CSVDRPEGVVDEQFF.

CDR3 sequence reads: CATMPGSSYEQYF. The CDR3 region has the DNA TGTGCCACCATGCCGGGGTCCTCCTACGAGCAGTACTTC. This chain uses TRBV7-9 with TRBJ2-7; a weak D match, TRBD2 (5 bases). This CDR3 has 13 amino acids. Trimming pared 10 bases from V and 0 bases from J, leaving 13 bases between. Germline lookup yields CDR1 SEHNR and CDR2 FQNEAQ (reference sequence). Full variable domain (missing parts from reference TRBV7-9 and TRBJ2-7): DTGVSQNPRHKITKRGQNVTFRCDPISEHNRLYWYRQTLGQGPEFLTYFQNEAQLEKSRLLSDRFSAERPKGSFSTLEIQRTEQGDSAMYLCATMPGSSYEQYFGPGTRLTVT.

This clone was seen only a few times. The sample holds other DNA sequences that translate to the same CDR3. The V call is TRBV2, the J call TRBJ1-6; 9 bases align to TRBD1. Germline CDR1 and CDR2: SNHLY and FYNNEI. This CDR3 is built from 14 residues. Trimming took 6 bases from V and 7 from J; bases not matched to a gene: 4. The CDR3 bases are TGTGCCAGCAGAGGGACAGGGAGAAATTCACCCCTCCACTTT. Residues: CASRGTGRNSPLHF.

The chain has TRBV6-1 and TRBJ2-2; D is undetermined. The V end lost 7 bases, the J end lost 1 base, and 10 bases lay between the germline ends. The CDR3 covers 14 residues. The germline gives CDR1 MNHNS, CDR2 SASEGT. Here the CDR3 reads CASITTVNTGELFF. The CDR3 DNA reads as TGTGCCAGCATTACAACAGTGAACACCGGGGAGCTGTTTTTT.

The chain carries TRBV6-1 and TRBJ2-7; TRBD1 might be the D (6 bases). This CDR3 spans 15 amino acids. The germline V and J ends were trimmed by 4 bases and 0 bases, with 13 bases remaining between them. The V gene's germline CDR1 is MNHNS and CDR2 SASEGT. CDR3 DNA sequence: TGTGCCAGCAGTGCCCGGGACACAATCTCCTACGAGCAGTACTTC. Residues: CASSARDTISYEQYF.

This chain uses TRBV27 with TRBJ1-2, with a weak D call TRBD1 (6 bases). This CDR3 contains 13 residues. CDR1 MNHEY and CDR2 SMNVEV come from the germline V gene (reference sequence). The germline V and J ends were trimmed by 0 bases and 8 bases, with 10 bases remaining between them. The CDR3 DNA sequence: TGTGCCAGCAGTTTATCGGGGGGGCACGGCTACACCTTC. Its protein is CASSLSGGHGYTF.